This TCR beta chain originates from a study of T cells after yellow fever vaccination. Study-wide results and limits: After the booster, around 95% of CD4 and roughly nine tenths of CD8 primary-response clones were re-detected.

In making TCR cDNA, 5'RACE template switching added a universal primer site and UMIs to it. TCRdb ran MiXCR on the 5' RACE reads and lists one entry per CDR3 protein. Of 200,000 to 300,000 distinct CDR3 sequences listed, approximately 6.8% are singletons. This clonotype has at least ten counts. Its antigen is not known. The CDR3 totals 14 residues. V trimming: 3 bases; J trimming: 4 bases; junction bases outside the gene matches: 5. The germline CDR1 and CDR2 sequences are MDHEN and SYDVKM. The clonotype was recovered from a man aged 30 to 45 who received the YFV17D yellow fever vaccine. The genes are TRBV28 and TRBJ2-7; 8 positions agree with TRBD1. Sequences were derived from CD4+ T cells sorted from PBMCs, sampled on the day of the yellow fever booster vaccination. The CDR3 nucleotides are TGTGCCAGCAGTTTGGACAGGGTAGGGTACGAGCAGTACTTC. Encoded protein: CASSLDRVGYEQYF.